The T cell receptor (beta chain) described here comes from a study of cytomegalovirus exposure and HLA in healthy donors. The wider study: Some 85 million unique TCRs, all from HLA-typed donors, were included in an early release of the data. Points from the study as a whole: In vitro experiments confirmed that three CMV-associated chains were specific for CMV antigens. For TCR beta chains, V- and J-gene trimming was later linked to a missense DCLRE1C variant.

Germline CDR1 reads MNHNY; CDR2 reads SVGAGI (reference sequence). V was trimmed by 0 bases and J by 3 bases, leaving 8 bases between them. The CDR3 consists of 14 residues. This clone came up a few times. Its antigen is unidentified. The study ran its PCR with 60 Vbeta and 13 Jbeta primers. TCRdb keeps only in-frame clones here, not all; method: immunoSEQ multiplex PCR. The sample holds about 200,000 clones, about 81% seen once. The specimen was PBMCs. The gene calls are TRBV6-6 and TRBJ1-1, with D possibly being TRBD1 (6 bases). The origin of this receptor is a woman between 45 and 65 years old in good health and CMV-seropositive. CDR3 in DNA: TGTGCCAGCAGTTACTCGGCAGGGGACACTGAAGCTTTCTTT. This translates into CASSYSAGDTEAFF.